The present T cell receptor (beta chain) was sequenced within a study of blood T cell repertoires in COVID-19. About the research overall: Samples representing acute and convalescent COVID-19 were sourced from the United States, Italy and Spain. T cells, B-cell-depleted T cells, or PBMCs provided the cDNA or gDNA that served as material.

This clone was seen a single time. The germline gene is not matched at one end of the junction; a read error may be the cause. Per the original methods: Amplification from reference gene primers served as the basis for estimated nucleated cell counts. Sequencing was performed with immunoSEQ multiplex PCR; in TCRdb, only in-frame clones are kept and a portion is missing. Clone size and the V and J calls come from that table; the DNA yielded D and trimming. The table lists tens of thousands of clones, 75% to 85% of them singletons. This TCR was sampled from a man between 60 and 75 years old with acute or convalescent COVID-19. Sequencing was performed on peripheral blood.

The CDR3 nucleotides are TGTGCCAGCAGCGAAGAAGGGACAGTACAGCCCCAGCATTTT. Encoded protein: CASSEEGTVQPQHF. The chain combines TRBV2 with TRBJ1-5, with TRBD1 identical over 7 bases. The CDR3 runs to 14 residues. Per the germline V gene, CDR1 is SNHLY and CDR2 is FYNNEI.